The present T cell receptor (beta chain) was sequenced within a study of shared clonotypes between healthy human individuals. Details on this clone: The antigen is unknown.

The V end lost 5 bases, the J end lost 4 bases, and 11 bases lay between the germline ends. The CDR3 totals 13 residues. In germline, CDR1 is ENHRY, CDR2 SYGVKD. Sequencing was performed with immunoSEQ multiplex PCR; in TCRdb, only in-frame clones are kept and a portion is missing. The repertoire has 2,500,000 or so clones, over 85% of them found once; the top ten carry roughly 0.15%. Overall study results and limits: The study sampled only blood, and tissue repertoires likely differ.

The sequenced sample consisted of naive CD4+ T cells sorted from blood. Subset here: CD45RA+ positively selected. This clonotype was sampled from a man aged 18 to 29 in good health. The gene calls are TRBV10-3 and TRBJ2-5; D is undetermined. The CDR3, as DNA: TGTGCCATCAGTCTGAATAAGGGAGAGACCCAGTACTTC. Translation gives CAISLNKGETQYF.